This T cell receptor beta chain was recovered during a study of T cell responses to AZD1222 COVID-19 vaccine. The study's findings and limits: After two AZD1222 doses, spike-specific TCR breadth and depth rose versus day 0. Unmutated variant regions reportedly attract nearly half of all spike-specific TCRs. Spike regions recognized by vaccine-associated CD4 TCRs spanned the protein, led by 160-218 and 743-854. At baseline, seropositivity was found in only a handful of AZD1222 recipients.

This clone came up once. The antigen remains undetermined. The repertoire was sequenced with immunoSEQ multiplex PCR; TCRdb's copy has only in-frame clones and lacks some. The sample carries around 140,000 clones, about 91% recorded once. This receptor was taken from an adult who received the AZD1222 COVID-19 vaccine. The sequencing used peripheral blood, collected 28 days after the second AZD1222 dose.

Here the CDR3 reads CASSTRTENQPQHF. In nucleotides, the CDR3 is TGTGCCAGTAGTACCCGGACAGAGAATCAGCCCCAGCATTTT. The chain recombines TRBV19 with TRBJ1-5; tentative D call: TRBD1 (6 bases). Trimming pared 4 bases from V and 4 bases from J, leaving 11 bases between. This CDR3 contains 14 residues. Germline loops: CDR1 LNHDA, CDR2 SQIVND (reference sequence).